The 27 T cell receptor beta chains presented below share a single source sample, sequenced in a study of blood T cells in healthy people across ages. The second PCR ran roughly 6 to 12 cycles with a sample-barcoded 5' primer and J-beta primers. TCRdb re-analysed the 5' RACE reads in MiXCR, keeping a single row per CDR3 protein. The table records about 1.6 million distinct CDR3 sequences, roughly a third of them present only once. Sequencing was carried out using blood. Receptors were obtained from a woman aged 25 to 45 in good health.

J is TRBJ2-5 and V is TRBV18; TRBD1 or TRBD2 may be the D gene (6 bases each). Trimming left V 4 bases short and J 5 bases short, with 20 bases between. Germline V gene sequence: CDR1 KGHSH, CDR2 LQKENI. This CDR3 is built from 16 residues. For the CDR3, the DNA is TGTGCCAGCTCACACTCGGGGGCAGCCGAAGGGGAGACCCAGTACTTC. Translated: CASSHSGAAEGETQYF. Full variable domain (remainder filled in from reference TRBV18 and TRBJ2-5): NAGVMQNPRHLVRRRGQEARLRCSPMKGHSHVYWYRQLPEEGLKFMVYLQKENIIDESGMPKERFSAEFPKEGPSILRIQQVVRGDSAAYFCASSHSGAAEGETQYFGPGTRLLVL.

The chain couples TRBV10-3 to TRBJ1-2; D call uncertain. The CDR3 consists of 11 residues. Trimming took 5 bases from V and 5 from J, leaving 6 bases between them. Germline V gene sequence: CDR1 ENHRY, CDR2 SYGVKD. The CDR3, as DNA: TGTGCCATCAGTTGGGCATATGGCTACACCTTC. Amino acids: CAISWAYGYTF.

The rearrangement uses TRBV10-2 and TRBJ2-7; 9 bases are a match to TRBD1. Germline lookup yields CDR1 WSHSY and CDR2 SAAADI. The J segment lost 4 bases and the V segment lost 4 bases, leaving 8 bases of the junction unmatched. CDR3 length equals 15 residues. CDR3 amino acids: CASSVTGQGTYEQYF. The CDR3 nucleotides are TGCGCCAGCAGTGTTACCGGACAGGGGACTTACGAGCAGTACTTC.

The V call is TRBV28, the J call TRBJ1-5; D not resolved. The V and J ends lost 6 bases and 2 bases respectively, with 14 bases between them. Germline V CDR1 and CDR2: MDHEN, SYDVKM. The CDR3 length is 15 residues. CDR3 loop: CASRYHDTRNQPQHF. The CDR3 DNA sequence: TGTGCCAGCAGATACCATGACACTCGCAATCAGCCCCAGCATTTT.

The DNA of the CDR3 is TGTGCCAGCAGTTGGGCTAGCGGGTTACAAGAGACCCAGTACTTC. It codes for CASSWASGLQETQYF. The chain has TRBV5-6 and TRBJ2-5; the match to TRBD2 covers 8 bases. The V and J ends lost 5 bases and 2 bases, in that order; junction bases with no gene match: 8. The germline CDR1 and CDR2 sequences are SGHDT and YYEEEE. The CDR3 covers 15 residues.

This clonotype was seen only a few times. The J gene is TRBJ2-3, the V gene TRBV20-1; D might be TRBD2 (6 bases). This CDR3 has 15 residues. The germline CDR1 and CDR2 sequences are DFQATT and SNEGSKA (reference sequence). V shed 3 bases and J shed 0 bases, with 13 bases lying between them. CDR3 coding DNA: TGCAGTGCTAGTTTTGGGGGGTACAGCACAGATACGCAGTATTTT. Amino acid sequence: CSASFGGYSTDTQYF.

The V call is TRBV7-9, the J call TRBJ2-1, with 9 bases matching TRBD2. The V gene end was trimmed by 10 bases and the J gene end by 7 bases; junction bases not matched to a gene: 17. The CDR3 loop spans 16 amino acids. Germline V lookup: CDR1 SEHNR, CDR2 FQNEAQ (reference sequence). The CDR3 loop reads CATPDVRGGPLNEQFF. CDR3 DNA: TGTGCCACCCCGGATGTGCGGGGGGGCCCCTTAAATGAGCAGTTCTTC.

This clonotype was seen only once. At one end the junction does not follow the germline gene, possibly because of a read error. In nucleotides, the CDR3 is TGTGCCGGCAGCTCTCCAACCAGGGAACCCCAGTACTTC. This gives the protein CAGSSPTREPQYF. The V gene is TRBV11-2, the J gene TRBJ2-4, with D perhaps matching TRBD1 (5 bases). The germline V gene encodes CDR1 SGHAT and CDR2 FQNNGV. The CDR3 loop spans 13 amino acids.

The table lists this clonotype with a few counts. This chain joins TRBV20-1 and TRBJ1-5; D remains ambiguous. The V gene lost 5 bases and the J gene lost 0 bases, with 17 bases spanning the gap. Germline CDR1 and CDR2: DFQATT and SNEGSKA (reference sequence). This CDR3 is built from 16 residues. CDR3 region: CSAPPADINSNQPQHF. The CDR3 coding sequence is TGCAGTGCTCCACCCGCAGACATCAATAGCAATCAGCCCCAGCATTTT.

This clonotype has at least ten counts. The chain couples TRBV5-1 to TRBJ2-7; maybe TRBD2 (6 bases). This CDR3 contains 14 residues. V lost 7 bases to trimming and J lost 7 bases, with 21 bases between them. Germline CDR1 and CDR2: SGHRS and YFSETQ. This CDR3 reads CASGPGTPFVEQYF. CDR3 sequence (DNA): TGCGCCAGCGGCCCCGGGACTCCCTTCGTGGAGCAGTACTTC.

This chain uses TRBV3-1 with TRBJ2-7; D perhaps matches TRBD1 (6 bases). V was cut by 1 base and J by 6 bases, with 13 bases left in between. This CDR3 has 14 amino acids. The germline V gene has CDR1 LGHDT and CDR2 YNNKEL (reference sequence). For the CDR3, the DNA is TGTGCCAGCAGCCAAGTACCACAGGGACGCGAGCAGTACTTC. Translation gives CASSQVPQGREQYF.

This clonotype was detected a few times. The rearrangement joins TRBV12-3 or TRBV12-4 to TRBJ2-2, with D unclear. The V gene lost 3 bases and the J gene lost 7 bases, with 6 bases spanning the gap. The CDR3 length is 12 residues. The CDR3 DNA reads as TGTGCCAGCAGTTTCCTTGGCGGGGAGCTGTTTTTT. The encoded protein is CASSFLGGELFF.

In this sample, this clonotype turned up a few times. The V call is TRBV4-1, the J call TRBJ1-2; no reliable D call. The V gene lost 1 base and the J gene lost 5 bases, with 8 bases spanning the gap. The CDR3 runs 13 residues. The germline gives CDR1 MGHRA, CDR2 YSYEKL. CDR3 loop: CASSQVPTYGYTF. The DNA of the CDR3 is TGCGCCAGCAGCCAAGTACCCACTTATGGCTACACCTTC.

There are many counts of this clonotype. The rearrangement links TRBV4-1 to TRBJ1-4, with TRBD1 identical over 8 bases. The CDR3 extends over 14 amino acids. V was pared by 4 bases and J by 12 bases, with 10 bases of the junction left unmatched. CDR1 MGHRA and CDR2 YSYEKL come from the germline V gene. CDR3 loop: CASSLTGVNGQLFF. CDR3 DNA sequence: TGCGCCAGCAGCCTGACAGGGGTAAATGGGCAACTGTTTTTT.

The chain combines TRBV30 with TRBJ2-1; perhaps D is TRBD1 or TRBD2 (6 bases each). Germline V lookup: CDR1 GTSNPN, CDR2 SVGIG (reference sequence). This CDR3 has 16 residues. The V end was cut by 2 bases, the J end by 1 base, with 15 bases between. The DNA of the CDR3 is TGTGCCTGGAGTTCGGGGGCCTCTTCATCCTACAATGAGCAGTTCTTC. The encoded protein is CAWSSGASSSYNEQFF.

The chain has TRBV18 and TRBJ1-1; possibly TRBD1 for D (5 bases). Germline CDR1 KGHSH, CDR2 LQKENI. This CDR3 contains 13 residues. Deletions cut 6 bases from V and 4 bases from J, with 12 bases between. The CDR3: CASSPGGVTEAFF. The DNA of the CDR3 is TGTGCCAGCTCGCCCGGGGGGGTCACTGAAGCTTTCTTT. The full variable domain, in which reference TRBV18 and TRBJ1-1 provide the parts outside the CDR3, is NAGVMQNPRHLVRRRGQEARLRCSPMKGHSHVYWYRQLPEEGLKFMVYLQKENIIDESGMPKERFSAEFPKEGPSILRIQQVVRGDSAAYFCASSPGGVTEAFFGQGTRLTVV.

This chain joins TRBV5-1 and TRBJ2-5; 12 positions agree with TRBD2. The DNA matches TRBJ2-7 better at its end, which makes the J call doubtful. The CDR3 spans 15 residues. In germline, CDR1 is SGHRS, CDR2 YFSETQ. DNA of the CDR3: TGCGCCAGCAGCCTGACTAGCGGGGGCTTTTACGAGCAGTACTTC. It specifies CASSLTSGGFYEQYF.

This clonotype was counted ten times or more. V usage is TRBV10-1 and J usage is TRBJ2-1, with D possibly being TRBD2 (5 bases). The CDR3 contains 15 residues. From germline, CDR1 is WNHNN and CDR2 SYGVQD (reference sequence). V was shortened by 6 bases and J by 4 bases, with 16 bases between the two germline ends. The CDR3 spells CASSRDLSGYNEQFF. The CDR3 DNA reads as TGCGCCAGCAGCCGAGACCTTTCGGGGTACAATGAGCAGTTCTTC.

This clonotype was seen more than once but under ten times. This CDR3 reads CASSQDKRGSRHEQFF. The CDR3 DNA reads TGCGCCAGCAGCCAAGATAAGCGGGGGAGCAGGCATGAGCAGTTCTTC. The V call is TRBV4-1, the J call TRBJ2-1; TRBD2 aligns across 8 bases. V was clipped by 0 bases and J by 8 bases; unmatched bases: 9. Germline values: CDR1 MGHRA, CDR2 YSYEKL. CDR3 length: 16 residues.

The chain links TRBV5-4 to TRBJ2-7; TRBD1 matches at 10 bases. Germline V CDR1 and CDR2: SGHNT, YYREEE (reference sequence). V shed 4 bases and J 6 bases; nucleotides not matched to a gene: 13. This CDR3 has 16 amino acids. CDR3 in DNA: TGTGCCAGCAGCCCCAAGGGGGACAGGGGTCCGTCCGAGCAGTACTTC. It codes for CASSPKGDRGPSEQYF.

The CDR3 loop is CSARDGATGRGEQYF. The CDR3 bases are TGCAGTGCTAGAGACGGGGCGACAGGGAGGGGAGAGCAGTACTTC. The V call is TRBV20-1, the J call TRBJ2-7; D is perhaps TRBD1 or TRBD2 (7 bases each). Germline V CDR1 and CDR2: DFQATT, SNEGSKA (reference sequence). The CDR3 consists of 15 residues. V shed 0 bases and J shed 7 bases, with 19 bases lying between them.

In DNA form, the CDR3 reads TGTGCCAGCAGCGCCAGGACAGGGGGCGTTTACAATGAGCAGTTCTTC. As protein: CASSARTGGVYNEQFF. This rearrangement joins TRBV9 to TRBJ2-1; TRBD1 matches at 11 bases. Per the germline V gene, CDR1 is SGDLS and CDR2 is YYNGEE. CDR3 length equals 16 residues. Unmatched junction bases numbered 6, after V lost 3 bases and J lost 4 bases. Filled out from reference TRBV9 and TRBJ2-1, the complete variable domain reads DSGVTQTPKHLITATGQRVTLRCSPRSGDLSVYWYQQSLDQGLQFLIQYYNGEERAKGNILERFSAQQFPDLHSELNLSSLELGDSALYFCASSARTGGVYNEQFFGPGTRLTVL.

This clonotype was seen only a few times. One junction end disagrees with the germline gene, perhaps due to a read error. The CDR3 reads CATSRDEGEVFF. The CDR3 nucleotides are TGTGCCACCAGCAGAGATGAGGGAGAAGTTTTCTTT. J is TRBJ1-1 and V is TRBV15; D is ambiguous. Germline V gene sequence: CDR1 LNHNV, CDR2 YYDKDF (reference sequence). There are 12 residues in the CDR3. The entire variable domain, with the rest obtained from reference TRBV15 and TRBJ1-1, is as follows: DAMVIQNPRYQVTQFGKPVTLSCSQTLNHNVMYWYQQKSSQAPKLLFHYYDKDFNNEADTPDNFQSRRPNTSFCFLDIRSPGLGDTAMYLCATSRDEGEVFFGQGTRLTVV.

Comment on this clonotype: A much larger clone sits a single nucleotide away, making a read error possible. The chain employs TRBV10-3 and TRBJ2-1; 7 nucleotides align to TRBD2. Trimming cost V 4 bases and J 3 bases; bases outside gene matches: 9. CDR3 length equals 16 residues. Germline CDR1 reads ENHRY; CDR2 reads SYGVKD. CDR3 DNA sequence: TGTGCCATCAGTGTGGGGAGCGGGGAGAACTACAATGAGCAGTTCTTC. Protein: CAISVGSGENYNEQFF.

The V call is TRBV10-2, the J call TRBJ1-2; possible D gene TRBD1, 6 bases. V shed 0 bases and J shed 9 bases, with 11 bases lying between them. This CDR3 spans 13 amino acids. Germline V gene data show CDR1 as WSHSY and CDR2 as SAAADI. The CDR3 DNA is TGCGCCAGCAGTGAGTCACAGGGTCAGAGCTACACCTTC. It translates to CASSESQGQSYTF.

With regard to this clonotype: A much larger clone lies one base from this, so it may be a read error. The chain is built from TRBV29-1 and TRBJ2-1; 10 bases are a match to TRBD1. J was trimmed by 4 bases and V by 7 bases; bases with no gene match: 13. This CDR3 spans 16 amino acids. Germline CDR1 SQVTM, CDR2 ANQGSEA. The CDR3 DNA reads TGCAGCGCCCGTGGGGTCGAGGGACAGGGGTACAATGAGCAGTTCTTC. Protein product: CSARGVEGQGYNEQFF.

The J gene is TRBJ1-2, the V gene TRBV24-1; D call uncertain. Germline V CDR1 and CDR2: KGHDR, SFDVKD. CDR3 length: 13 amino acids. Trimming left V 2 bases short and J 4 bases short, with 7 bases between. Written as DNA, the CDR3 is TGTGCCACCAGTGATTACGGGAGCTATGGCTACACCTTC. Translated: CATSDYGSYGYTF.